A selection of T cell receptor beta chains follows, all from one sample in a study of spatial heterogeneity in lung cancer. TCRdb recomputed calls from the 5' RACE reads with MiXCR, one row per CDR3 protein. The sample carries about 10,000 distinct CDR3 sequences, around a tenth recorded once. The sample was PBMCs, taken at follow-up. The receptors derive from a female donor with early-stage non-small cell lung cancer. Each CDR3 is given with its conserved first and last residue. The D gene is left open where the match is weak. Clone size is stated in some rows and not others, as once, few, many or a class when expanded.

>TRBV11-2|many|NA|17|TRBJ2-1
CASSPRWGPGAHNEQFF
TGTGCCAGCAGCCCGCGATGGGGACCCGGAGCTCACAATGAGCAGTTCTTC
>TRBV7-8|many|TRBD1|15|TRBJ1-2
CASSLVGGGNYGYTF
TGTGCCAGCAGCTTAGTTGGAGGGGGCAACTATGGCTACACCTTC
>TRBV7-2|few|TRBD1|17|TRBJ1-5
CASSSPGQGAGNQPQHF
TGTGCCAGCAGCTCTCCGGGACAGGGGGCAGGCAATCAGCCCCAGCATTTT
>TRBV10-3|many|NA|13|TRBJ1-2
CAISRGTGDGYTF
TGTGCCATCAGCAGAGGAACAGGTGATGGCTACACCTTC
>TRBV6-5|many|NA|13|TRBJ2-3
CASSYHSTDTQYF
TGTGCCAGCAGTTACCATAGCACAGATACGCAGTATTTT
>TRBV6-5|many|NA|13|TRBJ2-1
CASGTDSYNEQFF
TGTGCCAGCGGAACGGACTCCTACAATGAGCAGTTCTTC
>TRBV29-1|many|NA|15|TRBJ2-1
CSTQRHPGSYNEQFF
TGCAGCACTCAAAGACACCCTGGCTCCTACAATGAGCAGTTCTTC
>TRBV11-3|many|NA|17|TRBJ2-7
CASSLLRYSSRPYEQYF
TGTGCCAGCAGCTTATTACGATACTCTTCACGGCCCTACGAGCAGTACTTC
>TRBV28|NA|NA|14|TRBJ2-3
CASSLWDLTDTQYF
TGTGCCAGCAGTTTATGGGACCTCACAGATACGCAGTATTTT
>TRBV7-2|NA|NA|15|TRBJ2-3
CASSRRVRSADTQYF
TGTGCCAGCAGCCGAAGGGTCAGGAGCGCAGATACGCAGTATTTT
>TRBV27|many|TRBD1|14|TRBJ1-1
CASSFSTGGFEAFF
TGTGCCAGCAGTTTCTCGACAGGGGGTTTTGAAGCTTTCTTT
>TRBV6-6|many|NA|12|TRBJ2-2
CASSYHTGELFF
TGTGCCAGCAGTTACCACACCGGGGAGCTGTTTTTT
>TRBV5-6|many|TRBD2|15|TRBJ2-3
CASSTLAADTDTQYF
TGTGCCAGCAGCACCCTAGCGGCCGACACAGATACGCAGTATTTT
>TRBV4-2|many|TRBD1|15|TRBJ1-2
CASRRGLDRDSGYTF
TGTGCCAGCAGACGGGGCCTGGACAGGGATAGTGGCTACACCTTC
>TRBV19|NA|TRBD1|15|TRBJ1-6
CASSMVGQGNSPLHF
TGTGCCAGTAGTATGGTGGGACAGGGTAATTCACCCCTCCACTTT
>TRBV4-2|many|NA|13|TRBJ1-4
CASSQEPYEKLFF
TGTGCCAGCAGCCAAGAGCCCTATGAAAAACTGTTTTTT
>TRBV12-3/TRBV12-4|many|TRBD1|17|TRBJ1-3
CASSFSGTGGSGNTIYF
TGTGCCAGCAGTTTCTCCGGGACAGGCGGCTCTGGAAACACCATATATTTT
>TRBV6-2/TRBV6-3|many|TRBD2|14|TRBJ2-1
CASKPSGRASRQFF
TGTGCCAGCAAGCCTAGCGGGAGGGCCTCAAGGCAGTTCTTC
>TRBV5-4|NA|NA|15|TRBJ2-1
CASSLVPGSYNEQFF
TGTGCCAGCAGCTTGGTCCCAGGGAGCTACAATGAGCAGTTCTTC
>TRBV20-1|NA|TRBD1|15|TRBJ1-5
CSARPGQGAGQPQHF
TGCAGTGCTAGGCCGGGACAGGGGGCCGGTCAGCCCCAGCATTTT
>TRBV6-5|NA|NA|14|TRBJ2-2
CASSYSEGPGELFF
TGTGCCAGCAGTTACTCAGAAGGGCCCGGGGAGCTGTTTTTT
>TRBV4-2|many|NA|15|TRBJ2-1
CASSQDRAPYNEQFF
TGTGCCAGCAGCCAAGATAGGGCCCCCTACAATGAGCAGTTCTTC
>TRBV7-9|many|NA|16|TRBJ2-6
CASSPPLRSGANVLTF
TGTGCCAGCAGCCCCCCTCTGAGGTCTGGGGCCAACGTCCTGACTTTC